Described below is a single TCR beta chain sequence and its context. The sample belongs to a study of blood T cell repertoires in COVID-19. Study-wide context: Material from acute and convalescent COVID-19 was sourced from the United States, Italy and Spain. PBMCs, B-cell-depleted T cells, or T cells were the source of the cDNA or gDNA that made up the material.

Authors' processing steps: Amplification of reference gene primers was used by the study to estimate nucleated cell counts. Clones were read by immunoSEQ multiplex PCR, and TCRdb kept only the in-frame ones, dropping some. The V and J calls and the clone size are those of that table, but D and trimming were determined from the DNA. This sample has about 260,000 clones, with 85% to 90% found just once. This CDR3 region has 14 residues. V lost 0 bases, J lost 7 bases, and 8 bases lay in between. Germline V CDR1 and CDR2: SGHKS, YYEKEE (reference sequence). Seattle cases were enrolled at active infection and followed longitudinally.

The sequence derives from a woman in her thirties with COVID-19, enrolled during active disease. This chain links TRBV5-5 with TRBJ1-6; no firm D call. Sequencing used peripheral blood. The CDR3 region has the DNA TGTGCCAGCAGCTTGGAAACACGCAATTCACCCCTCCACTTT. Amino acids: CASSLETRNSPLHF.